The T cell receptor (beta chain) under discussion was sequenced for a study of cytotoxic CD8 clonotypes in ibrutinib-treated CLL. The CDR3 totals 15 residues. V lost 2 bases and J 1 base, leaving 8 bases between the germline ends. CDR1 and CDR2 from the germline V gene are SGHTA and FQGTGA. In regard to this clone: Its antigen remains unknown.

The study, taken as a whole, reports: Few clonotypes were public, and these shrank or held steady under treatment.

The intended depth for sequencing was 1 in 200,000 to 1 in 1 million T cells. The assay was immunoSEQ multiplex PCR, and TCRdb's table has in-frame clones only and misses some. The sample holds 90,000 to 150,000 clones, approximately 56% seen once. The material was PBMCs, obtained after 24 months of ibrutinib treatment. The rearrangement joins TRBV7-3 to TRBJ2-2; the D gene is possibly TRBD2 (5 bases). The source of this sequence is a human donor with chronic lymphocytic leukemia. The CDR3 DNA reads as TGTGCCAGCAGCTTATTCGAGGGGAACACCGGGGAGCTGTTTTTT. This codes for CASSLFEGNTGELFF.